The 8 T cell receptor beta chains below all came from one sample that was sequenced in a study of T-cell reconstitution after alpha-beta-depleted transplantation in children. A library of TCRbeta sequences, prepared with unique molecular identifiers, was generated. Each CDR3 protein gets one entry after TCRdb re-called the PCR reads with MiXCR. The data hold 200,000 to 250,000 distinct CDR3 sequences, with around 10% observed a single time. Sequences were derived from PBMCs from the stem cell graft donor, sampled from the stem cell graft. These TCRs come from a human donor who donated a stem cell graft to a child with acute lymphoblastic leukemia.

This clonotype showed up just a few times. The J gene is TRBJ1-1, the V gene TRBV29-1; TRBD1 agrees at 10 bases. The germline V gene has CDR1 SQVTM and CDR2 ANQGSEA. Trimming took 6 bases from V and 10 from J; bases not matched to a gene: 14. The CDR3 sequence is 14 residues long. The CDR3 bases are TGCAGCGTCCATCCACCGGGACAGGGGAGAGGAGCTTTCTTT. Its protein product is CSVHPPGQGRGAFF.

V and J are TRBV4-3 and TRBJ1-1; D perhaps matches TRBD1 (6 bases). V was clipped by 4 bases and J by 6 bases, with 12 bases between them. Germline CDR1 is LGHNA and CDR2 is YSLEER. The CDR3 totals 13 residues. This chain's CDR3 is CASSPPGTPEAFF. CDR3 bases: TGCGCCAGCAGCCCTCCCGGGACACCTGAAGCTTTCTTT.

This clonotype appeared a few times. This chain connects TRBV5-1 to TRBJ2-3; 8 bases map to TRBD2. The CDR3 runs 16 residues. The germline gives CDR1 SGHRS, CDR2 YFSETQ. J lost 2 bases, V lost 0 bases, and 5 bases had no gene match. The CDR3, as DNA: TGCGCCAGCAGCTTGGCCACTAGCGGATTCACAGATACGCAGTATTTT. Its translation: CASSLATSGFTDTQYF.

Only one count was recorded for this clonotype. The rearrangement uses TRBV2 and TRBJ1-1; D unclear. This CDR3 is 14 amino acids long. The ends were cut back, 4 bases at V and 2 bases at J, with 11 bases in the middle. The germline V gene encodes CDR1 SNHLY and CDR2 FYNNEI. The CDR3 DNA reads TGTGCCAGCAGTGTATTAAAGGAAAACACTGAAGCTTTCTTT. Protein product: CASSVLKENTEAFF.

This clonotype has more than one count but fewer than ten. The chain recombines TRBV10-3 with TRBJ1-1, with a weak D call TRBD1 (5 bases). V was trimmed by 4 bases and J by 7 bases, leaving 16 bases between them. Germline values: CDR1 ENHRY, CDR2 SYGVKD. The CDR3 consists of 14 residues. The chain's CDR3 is CAISGGGWQHEAFF. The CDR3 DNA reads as TGTGCCATCAGTGGCGGGGGGTGGCAGCATGAAGCTTTCTTT.

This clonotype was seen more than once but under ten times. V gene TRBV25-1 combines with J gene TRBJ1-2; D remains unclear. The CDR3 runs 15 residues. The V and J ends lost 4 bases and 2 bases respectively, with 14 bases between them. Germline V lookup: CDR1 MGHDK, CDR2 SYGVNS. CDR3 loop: CASSAGLVGNYGYTF. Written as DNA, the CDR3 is TGTGCCAGCAGTGCGGGCCTGGTGGGGAACTATGGCTACACCTTC.

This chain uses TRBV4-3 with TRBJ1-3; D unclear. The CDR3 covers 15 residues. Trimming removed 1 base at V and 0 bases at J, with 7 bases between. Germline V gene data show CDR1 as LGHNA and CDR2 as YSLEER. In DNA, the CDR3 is TGCGCCAGCAGCCAAGTTCCAGGCTCTGGAAACACCATATATTTT. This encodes CASSQVPGSGNTIYF.

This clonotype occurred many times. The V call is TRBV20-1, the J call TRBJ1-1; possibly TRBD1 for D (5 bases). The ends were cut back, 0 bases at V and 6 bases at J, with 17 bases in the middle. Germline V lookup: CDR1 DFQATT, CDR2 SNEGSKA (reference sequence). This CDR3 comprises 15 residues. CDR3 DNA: TGCAGTGCTAGAGATCATGGCAGGGCTCGCGCTGAAGCTTTCTTT. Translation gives CSARDHGRARAEAFF.